This TCR beta chain was identified during a study of a mutant IDH1 vaccine in newly diagnosed glioma (dated by TCRdb to 2020 to 2023). With regard to the full study: Across visits V03 through V10, patients got a total of eight vaccinations, given in weeks 1, 3, 5, 7, 11, 15, 19 and 23. Vaccination began 4-6 weeks after radiotherapy alone, or alongside temozolomide cycles in the chemotherapy-containing groups. Of the approximately 35 treated patients, about 62% were male and roughly 38% were female, and a mean age of roughly 40 years was recorded. Before enrollment, most patients had been given radiochemotherapy with temozolomide as standard therapy, while the rest had received either radiotherapy alone or temozolomide alone. Six visits were used for peripheral blood collection: V03 (baseline), V05, V07, V10, V12 and V13. Longitudinal TCRB deep sequencing was performed for about two dozen treated patients wherever samples were available for exploratory analyses. On the study overall, not on this receptor specifically: The authors noted that analyses of patient blood samples could not be reproduced because of sample limitations. Immune responses induced by the vaccine were seen in approximately 92% of patients across multiple MHC alleles. Pseudoprogression appeared unrelated to alterations in the top peripheral T cell clonotypes detected by TCRB sequencing. Selection of PBMC samples for TCRB deep sequencing was based on availability.

The method behind the library was the immunoSEQ multiplex PCR assay. Rearranged TCR beta chain sequences were amplified with the hsTCRB Kit following the manufacturer's protocol. Sequencing of TCRB libraries was carried out on an Illumina MiSeq. As for how the authors treated the data: The proprietary platform of the kit vendor was used for demultiplexing, trimming and gene mapping. Held by TCRdb, this immuneACCESS table contains in-frame sequences only and omits some clones. Under half of the omission traces to an unresolved V gene where checked; the cause of the rest is unknown. That table is the source of V, J and clone size, and D and trimming were worked out from the DNA. For this sample the table gives 25,000 to 35,000 clones, of which approximately 84% were detected only once. Clones ranked in the top ten supply 8.2% of the sample. Deletion took 6 bases off V and 3 bases off J, with a span of 12 bases between the germline ends. CDR1 MDHEN and CDR2 SYDVKM are derived from the germline V gene. From the cysteine through the phenylalanine, the CDR3 covers 14 amino acids. Only the CDR3 DNA is retained, 42 bases long and in frame from the first base.

The sample's time point, from its label and the paper: week 23, last vaccination. A 20-mer mutant IDH1 peptide at 300 micrograms in Montanide made up each vaccine dose, which was injected subcutaneously together with topical imiquimod. Newly diagnosed WHO grade 3 or 4 IDH1-mutant astrocytomas showing loss of nuclear ATRX were present in the donors. The samples were drawn from NOA16, a multicentre, single-arm, open-label phase I trial in Germany that tested a mutant IDH1 peptide vaccine in humans for the first time. Genomic DNA for TCRB sequencing was extracted from EDTA blood using the DNeasy Blood and Tissue Kit. In the case of this clone: Its antigen has not been determined. No clone much larger than this one lies a single base away; base qualities are absent.

The sequencing used PBMCs, collected from a glioma patient whose treatment included an IDH1 peptide vaccine. Recombination linked TRBV28 to TRBJ1-5; matching of 5 bases hints at TRBD1 as the D gene. The source is a young woman with glioma. The CDR3 reads as follows: CASSPLRDNQPQHF. The nucleotide sequence reads as follows: TGTGCCAGCAGCCCCCTCAGGGACAATCAGCCCCAGCATTTT.